Below are 6 T cell receptor beta chains sequenced from a single sample in a study of blood T cell repertoires in COVID-19. Here immunoSEQ multiplex PCR was the method, and the copy in TCRdb shows in-frame clones only, minus some. The table lists fewer than 200,000 clones, over 70% of them singletons. Material: peripheral blood. Receptor source: a man between 65 and 85 years old with acute or convalescent COVID-19.

The V call is TRBV7-2, the J call TRBJ2-2; no definite D call. The CDR3 is made up of 15 amino acids. V shed 1 base and J shed 3 bases, with 9 bases lying between them. Per the germline V gene, CDR1 is SGHTA and CDR2 is FQGNSA. The CDR3 sequence: CASSLGAVHTGELFF. The DNA of the CDR3 is TGTGCCAGCAGCTTAGGTGCAGTACACACCGGGGAGCTGTTTTTT.

The sample holds one count of this clone. The chain is built from TRBV27 and TRBJ2-1; 15 positions match TRBD2. The V gene's germline CDR1 is MNHEY and CDR2 SMNVEV (reference sequence). With V trimmed by 6 bases and J by 4 bases, 4 bases remained unmatched. This CDR3 is built from 16 residues. CDR3 DNA: TGTGCCAGCAGCTGGACTAGCGGGGGGGCATACAATGAGCAGTTCTTC. It encodes CASSWTSGGAYNEQFF.

This clone ranks as medium-sized (0.01 to 0.1%). This chain connects TRBV10-1 to TRBJ2-2; 8 bases agree with TRBD1. Looked up from germline, CDR1 is WNHNN and CDR2 is SYGVQD (reference sequence). The CDR3 has 13 amino acids. For the CDR3, the DNA is TGCGAGGATCACAGGGGGACCACCGGGGAGCTGTTTTTT. This codes for CEDHRGTTGELFF.

The chain links TRBV5-4 to TRBJ2-2, with 7 bases that match TRBD2. The CDR3 loop spans 15 amino acids. CDR1 and CDR2 (germline): SGHNT, YYREEE (reference sequence). Germline trimming cut 4 bases from V and 5 bases from J; bases unmatched to any gene: 8. This CDR3 reads CASSLLGGRTGELFF. DNA of the CDR3: TGTGCCAGCAGCCTCCTGGGAGGGCGAACCGGGGAGCTGTTTTTT. The full variable domain, rest sourced from reference TRBV5-4 and TRBJ2-2, is ETGVTQSPTHLIKTRGQQVTLRCSSQSGHNTVSWYQQALGQGPQFIFQYYREEENGRGNFPPRFSGLQFPNYSSELNVNALELDDSALYLCASSLLGGRTGELFFGEGSRLTVL.

V usage is TRBV5-5 and J usage is TRBJ2-7; 11 bases map to TRBD1. The CDR3 runs to 20 residues. V lost 4 bases, J lost 0 bases, and 18 bases stayed unmatched. Germline values: CDR1 SGHKS, CDR2 YYEKEE (reference sequence). Written as DNA, the CDR3 is TGTGCCAGCAGCACGAACCCCGGACAGGGGGCTTATGTCCTCTCCTACGAGCAGTACTTC. The encoded protein is CASSTNPGQGAYVLSYEQYF.

The table lists this clone with a few counts. In DNA, the CDR3 is TGCGCCAGCAGCTACGACGGAGGAGGGGACTATGGCTACACCTTC. It specifies CASSYDGGGDYGYTF. This chain joins TRBV5-1 and TRBJ1-2; possibly TRBD1 for D (5 bases). The CDR3 length is 15 residues. Per germline, CDR1 SGHRS and CDR2 YFSETQ. With 3 bases removed from V and 3 bases from J, the gap between germline ends came to 15 bases.